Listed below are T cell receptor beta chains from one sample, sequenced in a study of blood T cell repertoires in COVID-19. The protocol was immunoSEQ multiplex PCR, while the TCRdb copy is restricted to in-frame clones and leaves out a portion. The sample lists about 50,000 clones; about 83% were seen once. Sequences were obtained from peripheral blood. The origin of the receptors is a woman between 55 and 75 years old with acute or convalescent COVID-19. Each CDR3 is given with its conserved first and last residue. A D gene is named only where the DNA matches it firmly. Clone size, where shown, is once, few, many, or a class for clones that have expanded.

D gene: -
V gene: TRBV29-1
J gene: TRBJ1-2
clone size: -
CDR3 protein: CSVDPGRYGYTF
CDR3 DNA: TGCAGCGTTGATCCAGGGCGCTATGGCTACACCTTC

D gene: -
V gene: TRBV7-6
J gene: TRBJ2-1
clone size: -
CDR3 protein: CASSLERVKQFF
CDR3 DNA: TGTGCCAGCAGCTTAGAGCGCGTTAAGCAGTTCTTC

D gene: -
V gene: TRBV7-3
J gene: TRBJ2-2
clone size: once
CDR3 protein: CASSSTTAGELFF
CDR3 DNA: TGTGCCAGCAGCTCGACGACAGCCGGGGAGCTGTTTTTT

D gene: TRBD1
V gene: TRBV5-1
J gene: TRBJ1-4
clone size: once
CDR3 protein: CASSLARGRSEKLFF
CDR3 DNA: TGCGCCAGCAGCTTGGCCAGGGGGCGCTCTGAAAAACTGTTTTTT

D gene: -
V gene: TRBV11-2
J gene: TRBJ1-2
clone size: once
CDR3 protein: CASSPLAPRLYGYTF
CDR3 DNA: TGTGCCAGCAGCCCCCTTGCCCCCAGGCTCTATGGCTACACCTTC

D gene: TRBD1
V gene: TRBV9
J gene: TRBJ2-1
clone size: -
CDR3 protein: CASSELRTGGDEQFF
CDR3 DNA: TGTGCCAGCAGCGAGTTGCGGACAGGGGGTGATGAGCAGTTCTTC

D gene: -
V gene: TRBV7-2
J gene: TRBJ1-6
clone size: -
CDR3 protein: CASSLGGVYNSPLHF
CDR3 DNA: TGTGCCAGCAGCTTGGGGGGGGTCTATAATTCACCCCTCCACTTT

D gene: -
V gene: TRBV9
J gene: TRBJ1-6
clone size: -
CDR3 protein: CASSVTDGYSPLHF
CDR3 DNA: TGTGCCAGCAGCGTAACAGACGGATATTCACCCCTCCACTTT

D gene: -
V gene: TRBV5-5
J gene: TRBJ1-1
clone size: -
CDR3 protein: CASSQQDRTEAFF
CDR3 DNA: TGTGCCAGCAGCCAACAGGACAGAACTGAAGCTTTCTTT

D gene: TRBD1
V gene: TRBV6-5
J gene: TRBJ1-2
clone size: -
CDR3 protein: CASSYGDRRDYGYTF
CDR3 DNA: TGTGCCAGCAGTTACGGGGACAGGAGGGACTATGGCTACACCTTC

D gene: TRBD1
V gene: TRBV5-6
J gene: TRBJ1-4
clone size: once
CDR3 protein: CASSVAGATGRGEKLFF
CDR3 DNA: TGTGCCAGCAGCGTAGCGGGGGCGACAGGGCGGGGTGAAAAACTGTTTTTT

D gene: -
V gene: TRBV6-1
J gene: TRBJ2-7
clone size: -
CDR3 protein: CASSEDYWAGAGEQYF
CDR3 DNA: TGTGCCAGCAGTGAAGATTATTGGGCAGGGGCTGGGGAGCAGTACTTC

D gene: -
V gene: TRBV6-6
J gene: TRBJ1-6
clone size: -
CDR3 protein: CASRQGSNSPLHF
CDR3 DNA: TGTGCCAGCAGGCAGGGCTCTAATTCACCCCTCCACTTT

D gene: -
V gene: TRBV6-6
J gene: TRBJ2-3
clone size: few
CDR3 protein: CASSSTSGDTQYF
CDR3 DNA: TGTGCCAGCAGTTCAACCAGCGGAGATACGCAGTATTTT

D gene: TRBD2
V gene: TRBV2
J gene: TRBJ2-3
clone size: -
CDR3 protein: CASSERTSLQYF
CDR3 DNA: TGTGCCAGCAGTGAACGGACTAGTTTGCAGTATTTT

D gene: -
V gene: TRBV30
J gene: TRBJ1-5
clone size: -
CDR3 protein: CAWSRPPTGSQPQHF
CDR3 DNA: TGTGCCTGGAGTCGTCCGCCGACAGGATCCCAGCCCCAGCATTTT

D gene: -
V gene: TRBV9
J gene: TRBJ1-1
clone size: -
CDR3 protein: CASSVLPNTEAFF
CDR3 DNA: TGTGCCAGCAGCGTTCTACCGAACACTGAAGCTTTCTTT

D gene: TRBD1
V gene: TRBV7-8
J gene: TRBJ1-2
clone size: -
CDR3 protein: CASSLGLGQGARGYTF
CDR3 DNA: TGTGCCAGCAGCTTAGGGTTAGGGCAGGGGGCGAGGGGCTACACCTTC

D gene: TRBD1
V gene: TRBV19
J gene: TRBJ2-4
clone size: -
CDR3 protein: CASSWSGGNAKNIQYF
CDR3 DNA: TGTGCCAGTAGTTGGTCAGGGGGCAATGCCAAAAACATTCAGTACTTC

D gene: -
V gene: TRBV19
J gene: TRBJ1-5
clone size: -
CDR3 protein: CASRLAGGYSNQPQHF
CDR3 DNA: TGTGCCAGTCGCCTGGCGGGGGGATATAGCAATCAGCCCCAGCATTTT

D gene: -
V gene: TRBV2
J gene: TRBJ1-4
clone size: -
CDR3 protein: CASSTGTVIF
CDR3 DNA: TGTGCCAGCAGCACCGGGACTGTAATCTTT

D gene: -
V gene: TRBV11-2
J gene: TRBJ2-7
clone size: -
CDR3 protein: CASSLERELYEQYF
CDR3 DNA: TGTGCCAGCAGCTTAGAACGGGAACTGTACGAGCAGTACTTC

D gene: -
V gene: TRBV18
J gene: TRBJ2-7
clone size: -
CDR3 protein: CASSPSPAGPYEQYF
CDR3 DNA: TGTGCCAGCTCACCTTCCCCGGCGGGCCCGTACGAGCAGTACTTC

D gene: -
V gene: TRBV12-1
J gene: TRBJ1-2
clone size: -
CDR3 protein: CANVVTGENYGYTF
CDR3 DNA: TGTGCCAACGTGGTAACAGGGGAAAACTATGGCTACACCTTC

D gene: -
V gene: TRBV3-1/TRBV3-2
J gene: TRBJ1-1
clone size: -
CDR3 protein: CASSLVNTEAFF
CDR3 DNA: TGTGCCAGCAGCCTAGTGAACACTGAAGCTTTCTTT

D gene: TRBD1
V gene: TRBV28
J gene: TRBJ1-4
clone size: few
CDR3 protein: CASSLGDRANEKLFF
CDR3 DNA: TGTGCCAGCAGCCTCGGGGACAGGGCTAATGAAAAACTGTTTTTT

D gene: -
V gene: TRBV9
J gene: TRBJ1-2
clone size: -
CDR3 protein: CASSVVEGRYTF
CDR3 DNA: TGTGCCAGCAGCGTAGTGGAGGGGCGCTACACCTTC

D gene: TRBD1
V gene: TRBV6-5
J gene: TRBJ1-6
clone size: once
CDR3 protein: CASSYSPGTGSPLHF
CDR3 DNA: TGTGCCAGCAGTTACTCTCCCGGGACAGGCTCACCCCTCCACTTT

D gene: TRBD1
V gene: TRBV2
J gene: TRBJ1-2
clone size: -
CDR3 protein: CASSDGQAGSNYGYTF
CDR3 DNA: TGTGCCAGCAGCGACGGACAGGCCGGGTCTAACTATGGCTACACCTTC

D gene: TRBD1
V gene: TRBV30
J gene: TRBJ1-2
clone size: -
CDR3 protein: CAWSERDRGRNGYTF
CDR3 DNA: TGTGCCTGGAGCGAAAGGGACAGGGGGCGAAATGGCTACACCTTC

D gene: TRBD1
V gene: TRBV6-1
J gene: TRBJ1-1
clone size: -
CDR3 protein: CASSDRDRVPEAFF
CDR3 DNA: TGTGCCAGCAGTGACCGGGACAGGGTACCTGAAGCTTTCTTT

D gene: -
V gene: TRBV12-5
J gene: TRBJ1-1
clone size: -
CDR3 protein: CASGPLDTLNTEAFF
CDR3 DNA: TGTGCTAGTGGCCCATTAGACACCTTGAACACTGAAGCTTTCTTT

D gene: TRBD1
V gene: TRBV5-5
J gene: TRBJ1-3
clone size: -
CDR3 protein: CASSLLTGVGNTIYF
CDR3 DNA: TGTGCCAGCAGCTTGTTGACAGGGGTCGGAAACACCATATATTTT

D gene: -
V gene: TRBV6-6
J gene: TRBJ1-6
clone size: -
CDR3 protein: CASSYLGAGGNSPLHF
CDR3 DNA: TGTGCCAGCAGTTACCTCGGGGCGGGGGGTAATTCACCCCTCCACTTT

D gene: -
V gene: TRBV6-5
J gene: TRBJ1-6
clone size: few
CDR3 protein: CASTVSSSYNSPLHF
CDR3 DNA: TGTGCCAGCACCGTTTCTAGCTCCTATAATTCACCCCTCCACTTT

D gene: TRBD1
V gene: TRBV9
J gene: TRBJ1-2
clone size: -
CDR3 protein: CASSGGQGPGGYTF
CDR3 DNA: TGTGCCAGCAGCGGGGGACAGGGTCCGGGTGGCTACACCTTC

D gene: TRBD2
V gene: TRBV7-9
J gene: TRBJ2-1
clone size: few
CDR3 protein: CASSQTSGGTYNEQFF
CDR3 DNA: TGTGCCAGCAGCCAGACTAGCGGGGGGACCTACAATGAGCAGTTCTTC

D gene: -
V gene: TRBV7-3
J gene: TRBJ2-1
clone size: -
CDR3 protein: CASSLTRVNNEQFF
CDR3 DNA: TGTGCCAGCAGCTTAACTAGAGTAAACAATGAGCAGTTCTTC

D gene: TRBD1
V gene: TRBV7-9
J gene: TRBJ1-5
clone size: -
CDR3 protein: CASSRAGQVGNQPQHF
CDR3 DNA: TGTGCCAGCAGCCGCGCGGGACAGGTTGGCAATCAGCCCCAGCATTTT

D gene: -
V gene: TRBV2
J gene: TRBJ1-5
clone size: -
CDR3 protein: CASSEERSQPQHF
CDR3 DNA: TGTGCCAGCAGTGAGGAGCGGTCCCAGCCCCAGCATTTT

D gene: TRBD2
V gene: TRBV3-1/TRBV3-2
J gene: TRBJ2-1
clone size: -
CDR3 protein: CASSQGSGGYNEQFF
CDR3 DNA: TGTGCCAGCAGCCAGGGTAGCGGGGGCTACAATGAGCAGTTCTTC